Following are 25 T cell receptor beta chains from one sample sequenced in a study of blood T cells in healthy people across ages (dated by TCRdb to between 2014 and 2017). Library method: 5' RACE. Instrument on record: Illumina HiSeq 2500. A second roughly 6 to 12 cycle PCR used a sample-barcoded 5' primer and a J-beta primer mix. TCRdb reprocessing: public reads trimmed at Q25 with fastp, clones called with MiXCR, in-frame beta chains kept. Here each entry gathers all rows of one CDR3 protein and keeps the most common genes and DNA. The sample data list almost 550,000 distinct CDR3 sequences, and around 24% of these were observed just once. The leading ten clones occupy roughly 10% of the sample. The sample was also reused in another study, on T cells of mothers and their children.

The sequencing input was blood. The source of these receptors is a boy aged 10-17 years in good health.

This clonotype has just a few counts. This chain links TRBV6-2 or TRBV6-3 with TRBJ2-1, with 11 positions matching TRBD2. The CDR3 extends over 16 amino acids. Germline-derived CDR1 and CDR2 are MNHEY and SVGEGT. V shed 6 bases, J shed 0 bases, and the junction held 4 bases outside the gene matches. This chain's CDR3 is CASRLAGVLSYNEQFF. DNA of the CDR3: TGTGCCAGCAGACTAGCGGGGGTTCTCTCCTACAATGAGCAGTTCTTC.

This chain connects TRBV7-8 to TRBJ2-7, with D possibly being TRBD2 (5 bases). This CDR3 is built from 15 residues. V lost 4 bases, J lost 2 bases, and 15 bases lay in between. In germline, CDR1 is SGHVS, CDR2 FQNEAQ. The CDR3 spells CASSSRRLTTYEQYF. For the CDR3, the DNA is TGTGCCAGCAGCTCTAGGAGGTTGACGACCTACGAGCAGTACTTC.

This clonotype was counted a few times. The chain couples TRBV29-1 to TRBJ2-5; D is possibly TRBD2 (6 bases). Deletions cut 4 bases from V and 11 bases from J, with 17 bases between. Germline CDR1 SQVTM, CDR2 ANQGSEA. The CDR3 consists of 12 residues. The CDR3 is CSVGWGVGEQYF. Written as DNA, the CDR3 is TGCAGCGTTGGTTGGGGGGTTGGAGAGCAGTACTTC.

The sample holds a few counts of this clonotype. Here the CDR3 DNA reads TGTGCCATCAGTGAGTCGGCAGGGGAAGAGACCCAGTACTTC. Translated, it gives CAISESAGEETQYF. The rearrangement links TRBV10-3 to TRBJ2-5; D is perhaps TRBD1 (6 bases). Trimming pared 0 bases from V and 3 bases from J, leaving 8 bases between. CDR1 and CDR2 from the germline V gene are ENHRY and SYGVKD. This CDR3 is built from 14 residues.

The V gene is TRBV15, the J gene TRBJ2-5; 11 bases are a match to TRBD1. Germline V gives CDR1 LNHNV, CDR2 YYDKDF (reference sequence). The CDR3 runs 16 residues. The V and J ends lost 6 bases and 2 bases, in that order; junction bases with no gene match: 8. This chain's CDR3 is CATRPLGQGGQETQYF. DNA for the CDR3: TGTGCCACCAGACCCCTGGGACAGGGGGGTCAAGAGACCCAGTACTTC.

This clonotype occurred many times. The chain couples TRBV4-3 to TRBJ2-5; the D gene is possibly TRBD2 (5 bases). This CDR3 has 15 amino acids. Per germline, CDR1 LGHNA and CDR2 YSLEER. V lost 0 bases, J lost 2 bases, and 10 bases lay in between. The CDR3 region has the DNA TGCGCCAGCAGCCAAGATCGAGGACTTCAAGAGACCCAGTACTTC. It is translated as CASSQDRGLQETQYF.

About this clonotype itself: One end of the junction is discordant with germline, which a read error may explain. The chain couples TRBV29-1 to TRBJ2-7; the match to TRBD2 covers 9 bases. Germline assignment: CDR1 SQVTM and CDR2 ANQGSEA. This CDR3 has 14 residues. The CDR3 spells CSVSGTSSSYGQYF. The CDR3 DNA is TGCAGCGTTTCCGGGACTAGCAGTTCCTACGGGCAGTACTTC.

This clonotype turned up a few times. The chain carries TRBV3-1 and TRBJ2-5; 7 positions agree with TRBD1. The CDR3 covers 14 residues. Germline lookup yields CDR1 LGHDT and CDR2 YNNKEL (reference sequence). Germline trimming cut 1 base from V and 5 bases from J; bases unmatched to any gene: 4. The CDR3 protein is CASSQGGGPETQYF. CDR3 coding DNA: TGTGCCAGCAGCCAAGGAGGGGGCCCGGAGACCCAGTACTTC.

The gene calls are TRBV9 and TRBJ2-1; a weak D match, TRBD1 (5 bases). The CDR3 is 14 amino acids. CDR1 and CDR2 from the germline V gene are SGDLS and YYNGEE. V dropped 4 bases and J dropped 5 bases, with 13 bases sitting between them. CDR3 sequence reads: CASSPRGYDNEQFF. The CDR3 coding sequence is TGTGCCAGCAGCCCAAGGGGCTACGACAATGAGCAGTTCTTC.

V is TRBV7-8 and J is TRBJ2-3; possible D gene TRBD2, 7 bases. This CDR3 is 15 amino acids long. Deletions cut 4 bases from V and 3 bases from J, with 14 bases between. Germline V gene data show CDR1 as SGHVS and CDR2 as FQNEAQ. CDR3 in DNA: TGTGCCAGCAGCTCCAGGGGCGGGGGAACAGATACGCAGTATTTT. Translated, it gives CASSSRGGGTDTQYF.

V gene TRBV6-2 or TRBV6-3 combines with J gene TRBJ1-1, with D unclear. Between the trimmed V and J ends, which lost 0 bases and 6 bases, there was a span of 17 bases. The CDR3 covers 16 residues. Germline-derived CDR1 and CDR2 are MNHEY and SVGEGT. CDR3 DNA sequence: TGTGCCAGCAGTTACTCGAAAAGAGAATTAGGGCCTGAAGCTTTCTTT. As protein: CASSYSKRELGPEAFF.

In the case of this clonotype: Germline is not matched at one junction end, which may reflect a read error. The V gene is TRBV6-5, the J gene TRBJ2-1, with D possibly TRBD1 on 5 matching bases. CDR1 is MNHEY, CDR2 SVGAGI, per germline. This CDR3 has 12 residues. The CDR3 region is CATANRHNEQFF. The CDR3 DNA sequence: TGTGCCACTGCGAACAGGCACAATGAACAGTTCTTC.

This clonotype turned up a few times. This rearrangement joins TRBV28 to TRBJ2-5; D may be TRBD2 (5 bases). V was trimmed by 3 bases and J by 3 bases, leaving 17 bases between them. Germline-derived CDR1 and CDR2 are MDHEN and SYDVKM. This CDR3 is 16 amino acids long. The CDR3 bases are TGTGCCAGCAGTTTGTATGGAGTGACGGGGAAAGAGACCCAGTACTTC. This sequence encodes CASSLYGVTGKETQYF.

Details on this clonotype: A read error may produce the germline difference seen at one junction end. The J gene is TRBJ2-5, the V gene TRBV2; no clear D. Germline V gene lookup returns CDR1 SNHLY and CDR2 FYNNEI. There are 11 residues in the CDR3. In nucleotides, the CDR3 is TGTGCCAGCAGCCCCGGAATAGTGCCGTTCTTC. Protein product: CASSPGIVPFF.

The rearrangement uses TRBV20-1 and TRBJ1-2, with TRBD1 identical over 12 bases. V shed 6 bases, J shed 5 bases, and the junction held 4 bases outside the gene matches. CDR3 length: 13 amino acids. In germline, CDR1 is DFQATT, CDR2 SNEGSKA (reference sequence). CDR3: CSAGTGGAYGYTF. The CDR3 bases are TGCAGTGCCGGGACAGGGGGCGCGTATGGCTACACCTTC.

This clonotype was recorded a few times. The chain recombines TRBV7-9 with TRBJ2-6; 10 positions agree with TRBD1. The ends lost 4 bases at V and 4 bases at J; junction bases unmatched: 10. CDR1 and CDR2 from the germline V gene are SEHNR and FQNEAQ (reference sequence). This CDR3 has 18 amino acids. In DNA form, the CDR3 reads TGTGCCAGCAGCTCCGGGACAGGGGCCTTAGGGGGGGCCAACGTCCTGACTTTC. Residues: CASSSGTGALGGANVLTF.

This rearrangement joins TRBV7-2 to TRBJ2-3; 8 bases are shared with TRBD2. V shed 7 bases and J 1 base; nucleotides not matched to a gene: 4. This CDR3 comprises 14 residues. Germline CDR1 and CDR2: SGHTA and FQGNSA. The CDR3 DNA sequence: TGTGCCAGCACCGTGCGGGGGGGCACAGATACGCAGTATTTT. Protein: CASTVRGGTDTQYF.

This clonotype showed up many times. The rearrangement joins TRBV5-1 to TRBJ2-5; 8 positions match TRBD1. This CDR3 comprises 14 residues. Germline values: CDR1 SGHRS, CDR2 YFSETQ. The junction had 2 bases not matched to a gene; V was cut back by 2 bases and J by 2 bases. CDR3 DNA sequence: TGCGCCAGCAGCTTAACAGGGGGACAAGAGACCCAGTACTTC. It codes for CASSLTGGQETQYF. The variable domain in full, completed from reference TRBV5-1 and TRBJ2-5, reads KAGVTQTPRYLIKTRGQQVTLSCSPISGHRSVSWYQQTPGQGLQFLFEYFSETQRNKGNFPGRFSGRQFSNSRSEMNVSTLELGDSALYLCASSLTGGQETQYFGPGTRLLVL.

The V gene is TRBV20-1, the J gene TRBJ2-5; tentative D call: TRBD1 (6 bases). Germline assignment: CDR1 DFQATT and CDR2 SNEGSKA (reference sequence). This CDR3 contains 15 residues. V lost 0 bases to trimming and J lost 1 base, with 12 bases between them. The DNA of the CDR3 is TGCAGTGCTAGAGATCCGCAGGGGTCCCAAGAGACCCAGTACTTC. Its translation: CSARDPQGSQETQYF.

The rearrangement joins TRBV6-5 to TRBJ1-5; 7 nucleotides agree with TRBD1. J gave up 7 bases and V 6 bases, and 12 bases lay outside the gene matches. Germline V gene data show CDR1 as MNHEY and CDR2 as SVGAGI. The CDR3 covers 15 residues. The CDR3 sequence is CASSSTGPRGQPQHF. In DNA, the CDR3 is TGTGCCAGCAGCTCCACAGGGCCCAGGGGGCAGCCCCAGCATTTT.

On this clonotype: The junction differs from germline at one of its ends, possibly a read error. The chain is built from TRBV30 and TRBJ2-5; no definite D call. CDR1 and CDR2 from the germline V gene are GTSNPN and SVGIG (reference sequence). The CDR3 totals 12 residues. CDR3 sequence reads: CAWRGSKEAQYF. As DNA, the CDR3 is TGTGCCTGGAGGGGGTCCAAAGAGGCCCAGTACTTC.

CDR3 bases: TGTGCCAGCAGTTATGACGGCGCTAGCGGGAACGGAAAGCAGTATTTT. Its translation: CASSYDGASGNGKQYF. The genes are TRBV6-5 and TRBJ2-3; 9 bases agree with TRBD2. The V segment lost 3 bases and the J segment 11 bases; nucleotides outside the gene matches: 15. This CDR3 region has 16 residues. Per the germline V gene, CDR1 is MNHEY and CDR2 is SVGAGI.

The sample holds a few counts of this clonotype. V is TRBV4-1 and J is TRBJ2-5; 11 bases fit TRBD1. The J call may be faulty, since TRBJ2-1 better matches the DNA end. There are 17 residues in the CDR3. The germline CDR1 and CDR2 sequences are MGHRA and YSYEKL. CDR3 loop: CASSQTTRDRGGDEQFF. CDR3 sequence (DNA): TGCGCCAGCAGCCAGACGACCCGGGACAGGGGGGGGGATGAGCAGTTCTTC.

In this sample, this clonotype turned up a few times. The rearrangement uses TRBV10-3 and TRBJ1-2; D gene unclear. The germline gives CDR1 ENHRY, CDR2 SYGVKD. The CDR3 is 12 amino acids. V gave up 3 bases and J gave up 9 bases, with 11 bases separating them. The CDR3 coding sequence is TGTGCCATCAGTGACGGCAGGAAGAGCTACACCTTC. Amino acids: CAISDGRKSYTF.

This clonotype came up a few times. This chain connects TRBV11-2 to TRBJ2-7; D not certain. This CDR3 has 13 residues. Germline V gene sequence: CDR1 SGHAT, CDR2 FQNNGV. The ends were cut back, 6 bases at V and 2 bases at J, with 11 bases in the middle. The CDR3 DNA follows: TGTGCCAGCAGATCCGTTCTACCCTACGAGCAGTACTTC. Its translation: CASRSVLPYEQYF.